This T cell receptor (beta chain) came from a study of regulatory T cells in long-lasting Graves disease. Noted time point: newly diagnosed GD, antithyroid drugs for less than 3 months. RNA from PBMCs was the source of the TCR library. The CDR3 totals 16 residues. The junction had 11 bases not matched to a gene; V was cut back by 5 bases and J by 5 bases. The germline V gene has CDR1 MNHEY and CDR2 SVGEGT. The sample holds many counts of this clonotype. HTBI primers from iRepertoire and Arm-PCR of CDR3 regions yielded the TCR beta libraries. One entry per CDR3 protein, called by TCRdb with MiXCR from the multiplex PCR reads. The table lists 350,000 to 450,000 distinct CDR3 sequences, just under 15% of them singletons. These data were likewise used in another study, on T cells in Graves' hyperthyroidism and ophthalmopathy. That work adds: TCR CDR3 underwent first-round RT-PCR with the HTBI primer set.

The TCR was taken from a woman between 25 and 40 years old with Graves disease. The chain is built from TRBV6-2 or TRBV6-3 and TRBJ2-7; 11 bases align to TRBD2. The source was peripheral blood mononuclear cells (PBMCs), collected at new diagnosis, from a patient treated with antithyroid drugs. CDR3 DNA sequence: TGTGCCAGCAGTCCCGAAACTAGCGGGAGAGATAACGAGCAGTACTTC. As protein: CASSPETSGRDNEQYF.